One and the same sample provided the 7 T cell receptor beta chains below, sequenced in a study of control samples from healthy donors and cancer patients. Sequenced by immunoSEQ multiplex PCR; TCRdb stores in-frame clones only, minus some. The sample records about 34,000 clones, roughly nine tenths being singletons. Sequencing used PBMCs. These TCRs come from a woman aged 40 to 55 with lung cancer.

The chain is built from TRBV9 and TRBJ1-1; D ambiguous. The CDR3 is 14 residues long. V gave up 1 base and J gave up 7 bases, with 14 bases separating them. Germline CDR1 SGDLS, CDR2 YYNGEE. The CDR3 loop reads CASSVRWSDGEAFF. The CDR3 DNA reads TGTGCCAGCAGCGTACGATGGTCTGATGGTGAAGCTTTCTTT.

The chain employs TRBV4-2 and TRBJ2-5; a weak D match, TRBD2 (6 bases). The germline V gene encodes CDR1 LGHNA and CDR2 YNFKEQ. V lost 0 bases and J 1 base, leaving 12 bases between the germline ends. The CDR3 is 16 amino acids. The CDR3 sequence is CASSQDYSSAQETQYF. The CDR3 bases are TGTGCCAGCAGCCAAGATTACTCTAGCGCCCAAGAGACCCAGTACTTC.

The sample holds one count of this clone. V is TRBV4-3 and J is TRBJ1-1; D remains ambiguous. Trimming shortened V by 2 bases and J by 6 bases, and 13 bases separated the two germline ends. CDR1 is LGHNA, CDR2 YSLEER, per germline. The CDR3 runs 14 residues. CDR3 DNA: TGCGCCAGCAGCCAAATGGTGGCGGTACCTGAAGCTTTCTTT. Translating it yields CASSQMVAVPEAFF.

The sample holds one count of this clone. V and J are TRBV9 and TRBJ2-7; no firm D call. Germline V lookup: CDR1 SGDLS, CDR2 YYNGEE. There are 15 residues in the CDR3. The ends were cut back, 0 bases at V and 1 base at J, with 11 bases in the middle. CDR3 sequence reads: CASSVGSRMSYEQYF. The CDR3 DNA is TGTGCCAGCAGCGTAGGGAGCAGGATGTCCTACGAGCAGTACTTC.

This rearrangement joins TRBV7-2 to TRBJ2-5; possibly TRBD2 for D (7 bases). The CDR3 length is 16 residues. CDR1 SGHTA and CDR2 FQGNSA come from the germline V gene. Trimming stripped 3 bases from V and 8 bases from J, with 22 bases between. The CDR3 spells CASSFEIAEGGQTQYF. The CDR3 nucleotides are TGTGCCAGCAGCTTTGAAATTGCGGAGGGGGGGCAAACCCAGTACTTC.

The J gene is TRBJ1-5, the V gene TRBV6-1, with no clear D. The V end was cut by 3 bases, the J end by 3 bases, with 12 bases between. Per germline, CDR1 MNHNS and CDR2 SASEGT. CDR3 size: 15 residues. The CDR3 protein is CASSENDLNNQPQHF. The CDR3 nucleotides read TGTGCCAGCAGTGAGAACGACTTGAACAATCAGCCCCAGCATTTT.

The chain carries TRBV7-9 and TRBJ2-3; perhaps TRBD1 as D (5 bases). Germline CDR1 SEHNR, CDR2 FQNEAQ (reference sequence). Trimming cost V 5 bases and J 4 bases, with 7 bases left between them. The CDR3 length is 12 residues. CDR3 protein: CASSLRADTQYF. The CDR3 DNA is TGTGCCAGCAGCCTCAGGGCAGATACGCAGTATTTT.